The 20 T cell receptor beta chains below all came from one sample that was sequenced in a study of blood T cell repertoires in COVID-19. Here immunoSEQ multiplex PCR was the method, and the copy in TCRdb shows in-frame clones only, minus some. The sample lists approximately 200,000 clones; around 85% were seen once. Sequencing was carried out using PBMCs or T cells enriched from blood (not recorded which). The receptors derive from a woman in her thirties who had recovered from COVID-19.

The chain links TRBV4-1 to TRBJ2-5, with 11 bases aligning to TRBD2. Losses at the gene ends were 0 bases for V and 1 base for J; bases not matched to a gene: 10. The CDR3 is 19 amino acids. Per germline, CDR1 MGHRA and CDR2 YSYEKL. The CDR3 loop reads CASSQDRGLAGGIQETQYF. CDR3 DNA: TGCGCCAGCAGCCAAGATCGGGGTCTAGCGGGGGGAATCCAAGAGACCCAGTACTTC.

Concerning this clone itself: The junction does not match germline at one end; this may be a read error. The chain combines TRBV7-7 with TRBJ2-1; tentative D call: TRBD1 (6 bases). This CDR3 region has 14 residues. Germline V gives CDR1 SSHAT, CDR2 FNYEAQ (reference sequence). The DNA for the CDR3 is TGTGCTAGCAGCTTAGCCACAGGGTCCAGCGAGCAGTTCTTC. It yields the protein CASSLATGSSEQFF.

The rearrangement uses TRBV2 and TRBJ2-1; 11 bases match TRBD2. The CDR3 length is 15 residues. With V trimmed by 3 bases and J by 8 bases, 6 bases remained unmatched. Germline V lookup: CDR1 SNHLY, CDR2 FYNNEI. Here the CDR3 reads CASSDVAGGKDEQFF. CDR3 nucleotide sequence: TGTGCCAGCAGTGACGTAGCGGGGGGGAAGGATGAGCAGTTCTTC.

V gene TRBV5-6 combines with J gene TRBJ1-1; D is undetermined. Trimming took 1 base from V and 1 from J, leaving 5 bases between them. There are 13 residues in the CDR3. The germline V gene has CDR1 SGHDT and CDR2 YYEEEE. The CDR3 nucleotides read TGTGCCAGCAGCTTGTCAGAGAACACTGAAGCTTTCTTT. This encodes CASSLSENTEAFF.

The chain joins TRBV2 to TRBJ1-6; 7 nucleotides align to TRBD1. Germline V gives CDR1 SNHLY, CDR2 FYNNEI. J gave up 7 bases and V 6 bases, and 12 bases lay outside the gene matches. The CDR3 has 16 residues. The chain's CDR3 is CASSLSFRGENSPLHF. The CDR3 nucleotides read TGTGCCAGCAGCTTATCCTTCAGGGGGGAGAATTCACCCCTCCACTTT.

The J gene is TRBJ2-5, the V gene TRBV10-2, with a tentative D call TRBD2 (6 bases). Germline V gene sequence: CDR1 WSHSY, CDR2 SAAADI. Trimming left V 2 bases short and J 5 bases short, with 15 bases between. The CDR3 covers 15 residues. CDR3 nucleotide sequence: TGCGCCAGCAGTGAGCCTTTGGTAGCGGAGGAGACCCAGTACTTC. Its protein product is CASSEPLVAEETQYF.

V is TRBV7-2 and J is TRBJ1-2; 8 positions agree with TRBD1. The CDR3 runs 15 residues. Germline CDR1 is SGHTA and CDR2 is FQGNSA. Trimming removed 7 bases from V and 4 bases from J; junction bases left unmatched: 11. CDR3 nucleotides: TGTGCCAGCACCCCGGCCGGGGACAGGTCCTATGGCTACACCTTC. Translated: CASTPAGDRSYGYTF.

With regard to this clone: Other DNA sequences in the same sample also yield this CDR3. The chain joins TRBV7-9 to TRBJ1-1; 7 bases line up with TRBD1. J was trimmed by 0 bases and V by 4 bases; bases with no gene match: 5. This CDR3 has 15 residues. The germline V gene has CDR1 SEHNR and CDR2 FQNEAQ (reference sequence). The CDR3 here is CASSSYRGMNTEAFF. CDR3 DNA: TGTGCCAGCAGCTCCTACAGGGGAATGAACACTGAAGCTTTCTTT.

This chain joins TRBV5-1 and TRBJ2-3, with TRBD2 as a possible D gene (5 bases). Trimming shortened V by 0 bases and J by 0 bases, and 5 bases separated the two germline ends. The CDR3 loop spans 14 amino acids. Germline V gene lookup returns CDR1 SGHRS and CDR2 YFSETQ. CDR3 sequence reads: CASSLAGSTDTQYF. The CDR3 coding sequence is TGCGCCAGCAGCTTGGCGGGAAGCACAGATACGCAGTATTTT.

CDR3 sequence reads: CSVVDRANQPQHF. The DNA of the CDR3 is TGCAGCGTTGTGGACAGGGCCAATCAGCCCCAGCATTTT. V and J are TRBV29-1 and TRBJ1-5; 8 bases are a match to TRBD1. Germline V gene sequence: CDR1 SQVTM, CDR2 ANQGSEA. The CDR3 spans 13 residues. V lost 4 bases to trimming and J lost 3 bases; unmatched junction nucleotides: 2.

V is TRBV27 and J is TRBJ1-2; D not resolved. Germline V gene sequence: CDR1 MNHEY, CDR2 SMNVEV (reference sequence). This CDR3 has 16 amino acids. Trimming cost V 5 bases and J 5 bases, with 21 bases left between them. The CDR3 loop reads CASSAGPQMRYYGYTF. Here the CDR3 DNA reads TGTGCCAGCAGTGCGGGCCCCCAGATGAGGTATTATGGCTACACCTTC.

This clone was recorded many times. CDR3 sequence (DNA): TGTGCCAGCAGCCGGGACAGGGGGAGTTACAATGAGCAGTTCTTC. As protein: CASSRDRGSYNEQFF. This chain uses TRBV3-1 (or the pseudogene TRBV3-2) with TRBJ2-1; 11 nucleotides line up with TRBD1. The V segment lost 4 bases and the J segment 4 bases; nucleotides outside the gene matches: 3. The germline V gene has CDR1 LGHDT and CDR2 YNNKEL (reference sequence). The CDR3 covers 15 residues.

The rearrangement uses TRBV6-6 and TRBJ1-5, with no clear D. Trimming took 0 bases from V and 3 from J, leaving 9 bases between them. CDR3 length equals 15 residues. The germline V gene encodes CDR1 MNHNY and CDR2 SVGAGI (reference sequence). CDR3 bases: TGTGCCAGCAGTTACTCAAACAGCTTCAATCAGCCCCAGCATTTT. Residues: CASSYSNSFNQPQHF.

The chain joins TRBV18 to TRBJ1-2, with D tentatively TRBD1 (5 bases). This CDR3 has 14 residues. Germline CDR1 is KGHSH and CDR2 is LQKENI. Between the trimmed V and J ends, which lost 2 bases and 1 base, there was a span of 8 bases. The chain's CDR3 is CASSPATVNYGYTF. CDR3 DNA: TGTGCCAGCTCACCAGCGACAGTTAACTATGGCTACACCTTC.

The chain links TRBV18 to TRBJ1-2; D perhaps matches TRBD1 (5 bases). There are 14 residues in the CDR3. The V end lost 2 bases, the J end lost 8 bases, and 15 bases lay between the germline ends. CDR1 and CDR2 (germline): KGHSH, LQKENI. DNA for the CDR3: TGTGCCAGCTCACCAAGTTCAGGGTTTGGCGGCTACACCTTC. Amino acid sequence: CASSPSSGFGGYTF.

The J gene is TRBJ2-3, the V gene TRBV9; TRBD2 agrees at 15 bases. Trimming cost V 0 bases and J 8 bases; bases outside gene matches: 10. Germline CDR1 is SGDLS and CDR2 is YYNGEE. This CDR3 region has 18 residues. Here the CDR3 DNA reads TGTGCCAGCAGCGTAGCGTTTCGGACTAGCGGGGGGGCCGGTACGCAGTATTTT. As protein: CASSVAFRTSGGAGTQYF. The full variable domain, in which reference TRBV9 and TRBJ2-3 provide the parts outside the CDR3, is DSGVTQTPKHLITATGQRVTLRCSPRSGDLSVYWYQQSLDQGLQFLIQYYNGEERAKGNILERFSAQQFPDLHSELNLSSLELGDSALYFCASSVAFRTSGGAGTQYFGPGTRLTVL.

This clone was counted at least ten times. The CDR3 region is CASAPGYNEQFF. The CDR3 DNA reads as TGCGCCAGCGCCCCGGGATACAATGAGCAGTTCTTC. The rearrangement joins TRBV10-1 to TRBJ2-1; D might be TRBD2 (5 bases). The CDR3 has 12 amino acids. V gave up 8 bases and J gave up 4 bases, with 9 bases separating them. Germline lookup yields CDR1 WNHNN and CDR2 SYGVQD (reference sequence).

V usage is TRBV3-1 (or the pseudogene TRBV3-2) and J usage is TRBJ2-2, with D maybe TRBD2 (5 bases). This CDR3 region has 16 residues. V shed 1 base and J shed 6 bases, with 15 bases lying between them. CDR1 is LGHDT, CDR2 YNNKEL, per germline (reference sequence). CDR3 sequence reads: CASSQGLLRVSGELFF. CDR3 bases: TGTGCCAGCAGCCAAGGACTACTGAGGGTGTCCGGGGAGCTGTTTTTT.

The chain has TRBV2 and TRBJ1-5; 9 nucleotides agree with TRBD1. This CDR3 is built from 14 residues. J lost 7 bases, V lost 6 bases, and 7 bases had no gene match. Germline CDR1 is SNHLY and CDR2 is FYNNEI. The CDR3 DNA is TGTGCCAGCAGGGGCAACAGGGGGCCGCAGCCCCAGCATTTT. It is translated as CASRGNRGPQPQHF.

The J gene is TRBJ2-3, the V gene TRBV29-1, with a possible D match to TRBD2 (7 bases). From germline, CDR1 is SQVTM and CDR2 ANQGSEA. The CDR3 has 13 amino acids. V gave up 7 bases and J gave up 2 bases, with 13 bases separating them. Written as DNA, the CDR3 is TGCAGCGGGGGGCGGGGGTACACAGATACGCAGTATTTT. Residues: CSGGRGYTDTQYF.